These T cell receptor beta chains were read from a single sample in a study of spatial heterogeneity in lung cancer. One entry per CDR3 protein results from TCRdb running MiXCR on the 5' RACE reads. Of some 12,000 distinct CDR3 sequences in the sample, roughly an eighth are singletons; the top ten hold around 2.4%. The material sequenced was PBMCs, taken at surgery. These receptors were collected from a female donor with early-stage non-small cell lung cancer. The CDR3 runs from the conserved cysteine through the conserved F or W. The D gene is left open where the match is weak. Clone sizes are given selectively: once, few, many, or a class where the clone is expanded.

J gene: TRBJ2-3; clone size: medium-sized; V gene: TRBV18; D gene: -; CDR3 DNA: TGTGCCAGCTCATCCGACACCACAGATACGCAGTATTTT; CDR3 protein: CASSSDTTDTQYF
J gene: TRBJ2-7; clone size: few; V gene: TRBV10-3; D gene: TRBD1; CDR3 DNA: TGTGCCACCAGTGCGACAGGGGGGCAGAACGAGCAGTACTTC; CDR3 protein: CATSATGGQNEQYF
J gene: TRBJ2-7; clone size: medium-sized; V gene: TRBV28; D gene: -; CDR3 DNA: TGTGCCAGCAGATCACACGGACAGTACGAGCAGTACTTC; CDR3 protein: CASRSHGQYEQYF
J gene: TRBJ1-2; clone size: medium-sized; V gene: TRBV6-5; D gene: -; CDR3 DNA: TGTGCCAGCAGTTACTCGCGTGGGACAACCTATGGCTACACCTTC; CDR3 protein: CASSYSRGTTYGYTF
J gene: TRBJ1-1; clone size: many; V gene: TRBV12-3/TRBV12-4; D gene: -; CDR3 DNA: TGTGCCAGCAGTTCCCGGGAGCGGAACACTGAAGCTTTCTTT; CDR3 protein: CASSSRERNTEAFF
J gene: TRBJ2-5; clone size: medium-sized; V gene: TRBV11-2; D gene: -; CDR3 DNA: TGTGCCAGCAGCACCCGGGGAGGCCAAGAGACCCAGTACTTC; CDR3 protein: CASSTRGGQETQYF
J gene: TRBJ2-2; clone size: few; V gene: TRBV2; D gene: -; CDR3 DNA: TGTGCCAGCAGTGAAAGGGGCCTAGGGACCGGGGAGCTGTTTTTT; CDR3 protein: CASSERGLGTGELFF
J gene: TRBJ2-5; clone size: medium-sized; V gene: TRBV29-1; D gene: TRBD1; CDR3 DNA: TGCAGCGCTGGGGACAGGGCAGAGACCCAGTACTTC; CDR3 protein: CSAGDRAETQYF
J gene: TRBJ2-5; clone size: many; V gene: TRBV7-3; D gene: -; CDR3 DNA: TGTGCCAGCAGCACTAGCACAAAACCGTACCAAGAGACCCAGTACTTC; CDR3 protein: CASSTSTKPYQETQYF
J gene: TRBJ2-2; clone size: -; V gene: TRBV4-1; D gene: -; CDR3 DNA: TGCGCCAGCAGCCAAGAGGGGATGGGGCCGAACACCGGGGAGCTGTTTTTT; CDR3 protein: CASSQEGMGPNTGELFF
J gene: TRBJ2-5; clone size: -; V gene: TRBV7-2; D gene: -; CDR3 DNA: TGTGCCAGCAGCAACAGGGATCAAGAGACCCAGTACTTC; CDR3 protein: CASSNRDQETQYF
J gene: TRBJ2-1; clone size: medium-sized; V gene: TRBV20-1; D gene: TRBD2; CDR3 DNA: TGCAGTGCTAGAGTATTAGCGGGCAATGAGCAGTTCTTC; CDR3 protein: CSARVLAGNEQFF
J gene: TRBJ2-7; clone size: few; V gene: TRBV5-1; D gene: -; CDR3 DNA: TGCGCCAGCAGCCCAGGTGGCGAGCAGTACTTC; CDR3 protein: CASSPGGEQYF
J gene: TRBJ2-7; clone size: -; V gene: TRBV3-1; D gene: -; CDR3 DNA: TGTGCCAGCGACGGAGGGGGCTACGAGCAGTACTTC; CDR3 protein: CASDGGGYEQYF
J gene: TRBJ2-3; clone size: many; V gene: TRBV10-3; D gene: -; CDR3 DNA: TGTGCCATCAGTGAGGAGAGAGGGAATGCAGATACGCAGTATTTT; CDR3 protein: CAISEERGNADTQYF
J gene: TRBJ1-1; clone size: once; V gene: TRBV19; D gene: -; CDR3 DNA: TGTGCCAGTAGCACCCCCACAGGGAACACTGAAGCTTTCTTT; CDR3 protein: CASSTPTGNTEAFF
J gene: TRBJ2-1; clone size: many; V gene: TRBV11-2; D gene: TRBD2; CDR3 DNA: TGTGCCAGCAGCGTAGCCGGGACTAGTTTCTACAATGAGCAGTTCTTC; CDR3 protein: CASSVAGTSFYNEQFF
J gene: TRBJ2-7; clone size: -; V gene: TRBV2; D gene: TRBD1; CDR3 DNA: TGTGCCAGCCGGGACAGGGGCGTAGCGCCTTCCTACGAGCAGTACTTC; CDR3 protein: CASRDRGVAPSYEQYF
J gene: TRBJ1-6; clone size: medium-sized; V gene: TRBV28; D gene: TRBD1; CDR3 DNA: TGTGCCAGCAGTCAACCAGCCGGGACAGGGGAACCACCCCTCCACTTT; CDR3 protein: CASSQPAGTGEPPLHF
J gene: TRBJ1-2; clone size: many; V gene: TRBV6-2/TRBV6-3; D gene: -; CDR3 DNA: TGTGCCAGCAGTTCATTACGACAGGCCACCAACTATGGCTACACCTTC; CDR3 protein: CASSSLRQATNYGYTF
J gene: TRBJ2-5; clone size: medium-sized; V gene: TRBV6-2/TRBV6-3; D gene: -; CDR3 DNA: TGTGCCAGCAGTAGGGCCTGGGGGGAGACCCAGTACTTC; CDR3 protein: CASSRAWGETQYF
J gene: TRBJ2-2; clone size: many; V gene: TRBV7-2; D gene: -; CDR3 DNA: TGTGCCAGCAGCTTCACCTGGGAAACCGGGGAGCTGTTTTTT; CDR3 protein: CASSFTWETGELFF
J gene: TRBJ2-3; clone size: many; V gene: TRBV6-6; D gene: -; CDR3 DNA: TGTGCCAGCAGCCGAGGACGGACCACTAGCACAGATACGCAGTATTTT; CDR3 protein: CASSRGRTTSTDTQYF
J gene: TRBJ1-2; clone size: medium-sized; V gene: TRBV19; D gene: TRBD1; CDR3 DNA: TGTGCCAGTAGAAATCCCCGGGACAGCACTAACTATGGCTACACCTTC; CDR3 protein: CASRNPRDSTNYGYTF
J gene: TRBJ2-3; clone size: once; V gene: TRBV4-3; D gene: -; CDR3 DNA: TGCGCCAGCAGCCAAAGGTATCGCGGGACGGGCACAGATACGCAGTATTTT; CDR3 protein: CASSQRYRGTGTDTQYF
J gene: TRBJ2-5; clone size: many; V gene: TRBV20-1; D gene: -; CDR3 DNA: TGCAGTGCGCGGACGTGGTGGGGGGAACAACAAGAGACCCAGTACTTC; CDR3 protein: CSARTWWGEQQETQYF
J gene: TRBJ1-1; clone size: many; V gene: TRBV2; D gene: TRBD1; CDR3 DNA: TGTGCCAGCACTAAACAGGGGACGGACACTGAAGCTTTCTTT; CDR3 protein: CASTKQGTDTEAFF
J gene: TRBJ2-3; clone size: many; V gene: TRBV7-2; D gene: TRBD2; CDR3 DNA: TGTGCCAGCACCTTTGGAACTAGCGCCAGCACAGATACGCAGTATTTT; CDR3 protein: CASTFGTSASTDTQYF
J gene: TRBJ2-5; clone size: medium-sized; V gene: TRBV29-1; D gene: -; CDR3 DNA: TGCAGCGTTCGGCCCCAAGAGACCCAGTACTTC; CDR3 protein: CSVRPQETQYF